Listed below are T cell receptor beta chains from one sample, sequenced in a study of T cells after posttransplantation cyclophosphamide. The table came from immunoSEQ multiplex PCR; TCRdb's copy has only in-frame clones and leaves some out. In the table there are some 34,000 clones, around 80% of which are singletons. The source material was CD4+ T cells sorted from blood, sampled 1903 days after a stem cell transplant with posttransplant cyclophosphamide. The source is a female patient aged 40 to 55 who received an allogeneic stem cell transplant from a related donor, was CMV-positive, and had no GVHD. Some T cells could come from the graft donor. Each CDR3 is given with its conserved first and last residue. D genes are given only for firm matches. Size values are once, few and many counts, or a class for expanded clones, and some rows have none.

>TRBV21-1|TRBJ2-5|-|-
CASSGEGGPETQYF
TGTGCCAGCAGCGGAGAGGGAGGTCCGGAGACCCAGTACTTC
>TRBV7-2|TRBJ1-1|-|-
CASSLSGRWGSYTEAFF
TGTGCCAGCAGCTTATCCGGCAGATGGGGCTCATACACTGAAGCTTTCTTT
>TRBV6-6|TRBJ1-2|-|TRBD1
CASSDRERTGYTF
TGTGCCAGCAGTGACAGGGAACGGACGGGCTACACCTTC
>TRBV4-1|TRBJ1-2|-|TRBD1
CASSRTGDYGYTF
TGCGCCAGCAGCCGAACAGGGGACTATGGCTACACCTTC
>TRBV27|TRBJ2-1|-|TRBD2
CASSNYGGLYNEQFF
TGTGCCAGCAGCAACTACGGGGGGTTATACAATGAGCAGTTCTTC
>TRBV7-9|TRBJ1-6|-|TRBD1
CASSRTGADSPLHF
TGTGCCAGCAGCCGGACAGGAGCGGATTCACCCCTCCACTTT
>TRBV19|TRBJ2-5|-|-
CASSASGAETQYF
TGTGCCAGTAGTGCCTCGGGTGCAGAGACCCAGTACTTC
>TRBV5-1|TRBJ2-1|few|TRBD1
CASRVTGQGRNEQFF
TGCGCCAGCAGGGTCACGGGACAGGGTCGCAATGAGCAGTTCTTC
>TRBV2|TRBJ2-3|-|-
CASRADSGTDTQYF
TGTGCCAGCAGGGCGGACAGTGGCACAGATACGCAGTATTTT
>TRBV29-1|TRBJ2-3|once|-
CSAPPRGRLTDTQYF
TGCAGCGCCCCCCCGCGGGGGCGCCTCACAGATACGCAGTATTTT
>TRBV11-2|TRBJ1-3|few|-
CASSLTWSGSGNTIYF
TGTGCCAGCAGCTTAACTTGGAGCGGCTCTGGAAACACCATATATTTT
>TRBV11-3|TRBJ2-5|-|TRBD1
CASSSGGERQETQYF
TGTGCCAGCAGCTCAGGGGGCGAACGCCAGGAGACCCAGTACTTC
>TRBV10-3|TRBJ2-7|few|-
CAISERGKGYEQYF
TGTGCCATCAGTGAACGCGGGAAGGGCTACGAGCAGTACTTC
>TRBV6-6|TRBJ2-5|-|-
CASSRETQYF
TGTGCCAGCAGCCGGGAGACCCAGTACTTC
>TRBV5-1|TRBJ1-2|-|-
CASSLDGGDPRSYTF
TGCGCCAGCAGCTTGGACGGAGGCGATCCTCGGAGCTACACCTTC
>TRBV18|TRBJ1-1|-|-
CASSPAGNTEAFF
TGTGCCAGCTCACCAGCAGGGAACACTGAAGCTTTCTTT
>TRBV6-5|TRBJ1-6|-|-
CASSSSWTGVGGPLHF
TGTGCCAGCAGTTCGTCCTGGACCGGAGTGGGGGGGCCCCTCCACTTT
>TRBV9|TRBJ1-2|-|-
CASSKGGTYGYTF
TGTGCCAGCAGTAAGGGAGGGACCTATGGCTACACCTTC
>TRBV9|TRBJ1-5|-|-
CASSDGGVANQPQHF
TGTGCCAGCAGCGACGGGGGGGTGGCCAATCAGCCCCAGCATTTT
>TRBV7-2|TRBJ2-5|-|-
CASSLARGGYQETQYF
TGTGCCAGCAGCTTAGCGAGAGGCGGGTACCAAGAGACCCAGTACTTC
>TRBV11-3|TRBJ1-2|-|TRBD1
CASTRTGDNYGYTF
TGTGCCAGCACCCGAACAGGGGATAACTATGGCTACACCTTC
>TRBV6-5|TRBJ1-1|-|TRBD1
CASSYDRARETEAFF
TGTGCCAGCAGTTACGACAGGGCGAGGGAGACTGAAGCTTTCTTT
>TRBV10-3|TRBJ2-3|-|-
CAISAGVQTQYF
TGTGCCATCAGTGCGGGGGTGCAAACACAGTATTTT
>TRBV28|TRBJ2-7|few|-
CASTTTQDSYEQYF
TGTGCCAGCACCACCACCCAGGATTCCTACGAGCAGTACTTC
>TRBV7-8|TRBJ2-3|-|TRBD2
CASSQPGLAGVTPYTQYF
TGTGCCAGCAGCCAGCCGGGACTAGCGGGGGTAACACCTTATACGCAGTATTTT
>TRBV7-8|TRBJ2-1|-|-
CASSLGRGSYNEQFF
TGTGCCAGCAGCTTAGGCCGGGGGTCTTACAATGAGCAGTTCTTC
>TRBV7-2|TRBJ2-2|-|TRBD2
CASSSGLAGGGTGELFF
TGTGCCAGCAGCTCGGGACTAGCGGGGGGGGGCACCGGGGAGCTGTTTTTT
>TRBV29-1|TRBJ2-5|once|-
CSVESPTRETQYF
TGCAGCGTTGAGAGTCCCACCCGAGAGACCCAGTACTTC
>TRBV5-1|TRBJ1-6|-|TRBD1
CASSSGTGNSPLHF
TGCGCCAGCAGCTCCGGGACAGGGAATTCACCCCTCCACTTT
>TRBV27|TRBJ2-7|-|TRBD1
CASSPRDRVREQYF
TGTGCCAGCAGTCCCCGAGACAGGGTTCGCGAGCAGTACTTC
>TRBV2|TRBJ2-7|-|-
CASSEQGIPSYEQYF
TGTGCCAGCAGTGAACAGGGAATCCCTAGTTACGAGCAGTACTTC
>TRBV4-1|TRBJ1-6|-|-
CASSPSVNSPLHF
TGCGCCAGCAGCCCTTCGGTGAATTCACCCCTCCACTTT
>TRBV11-2|TRBJ2-7|-|TRBD1
CASRRQGEYEQYF
TGTGCCAGCAGACGACAGGGGGAATACGAGCAGTACTTC
>TRBV27|TRBJ1-5|-|-
CASSLIPHPGGNQPQHF
TGTGCCAGCAGTTTAATCCCGCATCCAGGGGGCAATCAGCCCCAGCATTTT
>TRBV5-5|TRBJ2-1|-|-
CASSLTAVGGNEQFF
TGTGCCAGCAGCTTGACGGCCGTTGGAGGAAATGAGCAGTTCTTC
>TRBV19|TRBJ1-2|-|TRBD1
CASIGTGGEPGNGYTF
TGTGCCAGTATTGGGACAGGGGGCGAGCCTGGAAATGGCTACACCTTC
>TRBV28|TRBJ1-4|-|-
CASSFGGGGSEKLFF
TGTGCCAGCAGTTTTGGGGGCGGGGGCAGTGAAAAACTGTTTTTT
>TRBV7-2|TRBJ1-1|-|-
CASSPWVGPGTEAFF
TGTGCCAGCAGCCCCTGGGTTGGTCCGGGGACTGAAGCTTTCTTT
>TRBV2|TRBJ1-6|few|-
CASSYSELNSPLHF
TGTGCCAGCAGCTACAGTGAGCTAAATTCACCCCTCCACTTT